The TCR beta chain described here comes from a study of glioma-infiltrating T cells after dendritic cell vaccination. Whole-study findings and limits: Complete blood and tumor specimen sets were limited to few patients. Patients with more pretreatment TILs had longer time to progression and survival.

V shed 5 bases, J shed 9 bases, and the junction held 10 bases outside the gene matches. Germline V lookup: CDR1 PRHDT, CDR2 FYEKMQ (reference sequence). This CDR3 comprises 16 residues. Amplification used 60 V beta primers and 13 J beta primers. TCRdb's copy holds only in-frame clones and misses some; the assay was immunoSEQ multiplex PCR. The profile shows roughly 96,000 clones, 79% of them singletons. In regard to this clone: Its cognate antigen is unknown.

No glioblastoma patient carried an isocitrate dehydrogenase mutation. This material consisted of blood, taken before dendritic cell vaccination. The origin of this receptor is a human donor with glioblastoma. The rearrangement uses TRBV13 and TRBJ2-1; 13 nucleotides line up with TRBD2. CDR3 residues: CASSHRRTSGSREQFF. CDR3 DNA: TGTGCCAGCAGCCACCGAAGGACTAGCGGGAGTCGTGAGCAGTTCTTC.